The 29 T cell receptor beta chains below were found in one sample sequenced in a study of cytomegalovirus exposure and HLA in healthy donors. PCR primers comprised 60 Vbeta and 13 Jbeta primers. Libraries were prepared by immunoSEQ multiplex PCR; TCRdb keeps only in-frame clonotypes and omits some of them. The data hold about 120,000 clones, with roughly 69% observed a single time. Sequenced material: PBMCs. These receptors all come from a woman aged 40 to 50 in good health and CMV-seropositive.

A few counts support this clone. This chain joins TRBV9 and TRBJ2-3; D is perhaps TRBD2 (5 bases). This CDR3 has 16 amino acids. Germline V gives CDR1 SGDLS, CDR2 YYNGEE. V lost 3 bases and J lost 2, with 16 bases in between. The CDR3 here is CASSGSLSAVTDTQYF. The CDR3 DNA reads TGTGCCAGCAGCGGTAGCCTTAGCGCCGTCACAGATACGCAGTATTTT.

The V and J genes are TRBV2 and TRBJ2-3; 10 nucleotides align to TRBD1. Germline-derived CDR1 and CDR2 are SNHLY and FYNNEI. The V segment lost 6 bases and the J segment 2 bases; nucleotides outside the gene matches: 14. This CDR3 has 18 amino acids. The CDR3 spells CASSPSAGTGDYTDTQYF. The CDR3 DNA reads as TGTGCCAGCAGCCCCTCGGCCGGGACAGGGGACTACACAGATACGCAGTATTTT.

J is TRBJ2-7 and V is TRBV13; 9 bases map to TRBD2. Germline CDR1 reads PRHDT; CDR2 reads FYEKMQ (reference sequence). The CDR3 is 15 amino acids. V lost 5 bases and J lost 4; bases outside the gene matches: 9. CDR3 amino acids: CASSHKAGGTYEQYF. The CDR3 coding sequence is TGTGCCAGCAGCCATAAAGCGGGAGGAACATACGAGCAGTACTTC.

V usage is TRBV6-5 and J usage is TRBJ2-6, with 8 bases identical to TRBD1. Germline values: CDR1 MNHEY, CDR2 SVGAGI. V gave up 4 bases and J gave up 2 bases; unmatched junction bases: 1. The length of the CDR3 is 15 residues. Here the CDR3 reads CASSSDRAGANVLTF. The CDR3 DNA reads TGTGCCAGCAGTTCGGACAGGGCTGGGGCCAACGTCCTGACTTTC.

This clone showed up just a few times. The chain carries TRBV4-3 and TRBJ2-5; 8 bases line up with TRBD1. CDR1 is LGHNA, CDR2 YSLEER, per germline. The V segment lost 4 bases and the J segment 3 bases; nucleotides outside the gene matches: 7. The CDR3 totals 15 residues. CDR3 loop: CASSRSGGREETQYF. CDR3 coding DNA: TGCGCCAGCAGCCGCTCAGGGGGCAGAGAAGAGACCCAGTACTTC.

The chain links TRBV14 to TRBJ1-1, with TRBD1 identical over 11 bases. This CDR3 has 16 amino acids. Germline V CDR1 and CDR2: SGHDN, FVKESK. V trimming: 4 bases; J trimming: 4 bases; junction bases outside the gene matches: 8. CDR3 nucleotide sequence: TGTGCCAGCAGCCCGGACAGGGGGCAAGCGGGCACTGAAGCTTTCTTT. Amino acids: CASSPDRGQAGTEAFF.

The V gene is TRBV7-2, the J gene TRBJ2-5, with TRBD1 matching over 8 bases. The J call is doubtful: the DNA matches TRBJ2-7 better. The CDR3 extends over 15 amino acids. CDR1 is SGHTA, CDR2 FQGNSA, per germline. CDR3 sequence reads: CASSLTGTGVYEQYF. CDR3 DNA sequence: TGTGCCAGCAGCTTAACGGGGACAGGAGTTTACGAGCAGTACTTC.

The rearrangement uses TRBV29-1 and TRBJ2-1; TRBD2 might be the D (6 bases). The germline V gene encodes CDR1 SQVTM and CDR2 ANQGSEA. Trimming cost V 7 bases and J 9 bases, with 13 bases left between them. There are 11 residues in the CDR3. The CDR3 region is CSGLGTIEQFF. Here the CDR3 DNA reads TGCAGCGGACTAGGGACGATTGAGCAGTTCTTC.

The rearrangement links TRBV27 to TRBJ1-4; 7 bases agree with TRBD1. The CDR3 is 14 amino acids. Germline-derived CDR1 and CDR2 are MNHEY and SMNVEV (reference sequence). The ends lost 5 bases at V and 7 bases at J; junction bases unmatched: 7. This CDR3 is CASSLTSGGEKLFF. The CDR3 coding sequence is TGTGCCAGCAGTCTGACATCAGGGGGTGAAAAACTGTTTTTT.

This clone showed up just a few times. This chain links TRBV2 with TRBJ1-5, with 7 bases aligning to TRBD1. Germline lookup yields CDR1 SNHLY and CDR2 FYNNEI. This CDR3 spans 12 amino acids. The J segment lost 5 bases and the V segment lost 7 bases, leaving 2 bases of the junction unmatched. CDR3 nucleotide sequence: TGTGCCAGCAATGACAGGGATCAGCCCCAGCATTTT. It specifies CASNDRDQPQHF.

The rearrangement joins TRBV4-3 to TRBJ2-2; D ambiguous. The CDR3 is made up of 13 amino acids. Trimming left V 4 bases short and J 4 bases short, with 7 bases between. The germline V gene has CDR1 LGHNA and CDR2 YSLEER. The CDR3 protein is CASSPLLTGELFF. CDR3 DNA sequence: TGCGCCAGCAGCCCTTTACTCACCGGGGAGCTGTTTTTT.

This chain links TRBV28 with TRBJ1-2, with 9 bases matching TRBD1. The V segment lost 2 bases and the J segment 5 bases; nucleotides outside the gene matches: 6. Germline assignment: CDR1 MDHEN and CDR2 SYDVKM. The CDR3 contains 15 residues. CDR3 sequence (DNA): TGTGCCAGCAGTTTACCCGGGACAGGGCTGTATGGCTACACCTTC. Its translation: CASSLPGTGLYGYTF.

V and J are TRBV7-3 and TRBJ2-1, with 13 nucleotides matching TRBD2. This CDR3 spans 16 amino acids. Looked up from germline, CDR1 is SGHTA and CDR2 is FQGTGA. V shed 3 bases, J shed 6 bases, and the junction held 5 bases outside the gene matches. Written as DNA, the CDR3 is TGTGCCAGCAGCTTTACAACTAGCGGGAGGGTCAATGAGCAGTTCTTC. This sequence encodes CASSFTTSGRVNEQFF.

The rearrangement links TRBV7-6 to TRBJ2-5, with 8 bases identical to TRBD2. V lost 4 bases, J lost 2 bases, and 12 bases stayed unmatched. Germline V CDR1 and CDR2: SGHVS, FNYEAQ. The CDR3 totals 17 residues. The DNA for the CDR3 is TGTGCCAGCAGCTCCCGAAGACGGGAGGGCCGTCAAGAGACCCAGTACTTC. It specifies CASSSRRREGRQETQYF.

The chain recombines TRBV12-2 with TRBJ2-1; the tabulated D call, TRBD2, remains unverified against the DNA. TRBV12-2 is a recognized pseudogene. The CDR3 loop spans 13 amino acids. CDR3 sequence (DNA): TGTGCAAGTCGCTTAGCCCGCGCCGGTGAGCAGTTCTTC. Amino acid sequence: CASRLARAGEQFF.

The V gene is TRBV13, the J gene TRBJ2-4, with D perhaps matching TRBD2 (5 bases). V lost 5 bases and J lost 2, with 13 bases in between. This CDR3 spans 15 amino acids. Per the germline V gene, CDR1 is PRHDT and CDR2 is FYEKMQ (reference sequence). This CDR3 is CASSAGIHPKNIQYF. The CDR3 bases are TGTGCCAGCAGCGCGGGCATACACCCCAAAAACATTCAGTACTTC.

The chain is built from TRBV13 and TRBJ1-6; the D gene is possibly TRBD1 (5 bases). Germline V gene sequence: CDR1 PRHDT, CDR2 FYEKMQ (reference sequence). The CDR3 extends over 15 amino acids. V dropped 5 bases and J dropped 8 bases, with 16 bases sitting between them. CDR3 protein: CASSAPGGVDSPLHF. The CDR3 nucleotides are TGTGCCAGCAGCGCCCCGGGGGGGGTGGATTCACCCCTCCACTTT.

The CDR3 DNA reads as TGTGCCAGTAGCGGGAAAGGATGGAGCGGGAAGACAGATACGCAGTATTTT. Translating it yields CASSGKGWSGKTDTQYF. The chain has TRBV19 and TRBJ2-3; 7 nucleotides line up with TRBD2. Trimming removed 6 bases from V and 3 bases from J; junction bases left unmatched: 15. The CDR3 is 17 residues long. CDR1 and CDR2 from the germline V gene are LNHDA and SQIVND (reference sequence).

The genes are TRBV28 and TRBJ1-5, with unresolved D. Per the germline V gene, CDR1 is MDHEN and CDR2 is SYDVKM. CDR3 size: 13 residues. Trimming took off 2 bases at V and 2 bases at J, with 4 bases between the two ends. The CDR3 nucleotides are TGTGCCAGCAGTTTAGTAGGCAATCAGCCCCAGCATTTT. Translation: CASSLVGNQPQHF.

This clone turned up a few times. V is TRBV4-2 and J is TRBJ1-2; TRBD1 agrees at 8 bases. CDR1 LGHNA and CDR2 YNFKEQ come from the germline V gene. CDR3 length equals 15 residues. After removal of 2 bases from V and 4 bases from J, the junction contained 6 bases not matched to a gene. The CDR3 spells CASSQQGAPSYGYTF. The DNA for the CDR3 is TGTGCCAGCAGCCAACAGGGGGCCCCCAGCTATGGCTACACCTTC.

This chain uses TRBV27 with TRBJ2-7, with D unclear. The CDR3 is made up of 14 amino acids. With 3 bases removed from V and 0 bases from J, the gap between germline ends came to 9 bases. Germline values: CDR1 MNHEY, CDR2 SMNVEV (reference sequence). The CDR3 DNA reads as TGTGCCAGCAGTTTCACTGGCGGCTCCTACGAGCAGTACTTC. Protein: CASSFTGGSYEQYF.

The chain couples TRBV6-5 to TRBJ2-2; perhaps TRBD1 as D (6 bases). V was clipped by 11 bases and J by 5 bases, with 15 bases between them. Germline V CDR1 and CDR2: MNHEY, SVGAGI. The CDR3 has 13 amino acids. CDR3 nucleotide sequence: TGTGCCGGGGTAGGGGGAAAGACCGGGGAGCTGTTTTTT. The encoded protein is CAGVGGKTGELFF.

The chain is built from TRBV11-2 and TRBJ1-2; D might be TRBD1 (5 bases). Trimming removed 1 base from V and 4 bases from J, with 10 bases in between. Germline CDR1 reads SGHAT; CDR2 reads FQNNGV. There are 14 residues in the CDR3. The CDR3 nucleotides are TGTGCCAGCAGCTTAGGGTTAGGGGTCTATGGCTACACCTTC. Its protein is CASSLGLGVYGYTF.

The CDR3 is CAWRPGGPPSGQFF. The CDR3 DNA sequence: TGTGCCTGGAGACCGGGAGGGCCCCCGAGCGGGCAGTTCTTC. This chain joins TRBV30 and TRBJ2-1; 8 nucleotides line up with TRBD2. CDR1 and CDR2 from the germline V gene are GTSNPN and SVGIG (reference sequence). V lost 3 bases, J lost 12 bases, and 13 bases stayed unmatched. There are 14 residues in the CDR3.

On this clone itself: One junction end does not reproduce the germline sequence, and a read error may be involved. This chain joins TRBV9 and TRBJ2-2; D possibly corresponds to TRBD2 (6 bases). Germline lookup yields CDR1 SGDLS and CDR2 YYNGEE. CDR3 length equals 17 residues. In DNA form, the CDR3 reads TGTGCCAGCAGCGTAGAAGGTCTAGCGCTGAACACCGGGGAGCTGCTTTTT. Translated: CASSVEGLALNTGELLF.

This rearrangement joins TRBV5-1 to TRBJ1-2, with 8 bases aligning to TRBD1. This CDR3 region has 15 residues. Germline V gene sequence: CDR1 SGHRS, CDR2 YFSETQ. V lost 7 bases, J lost 2 bases, and 10 bases stayed unmatched. DNA for the CDR3: TGCGCCAGCTCCATTAGGACAGGGCCAAACTATGGCTACACCTTC. Its protein product is CASSIRTGPNYGYTF.

V is TRBV4-1 and J is TRBJ2-1; 10 bases line up with TRBD2. V lost 3 bases to trimming and J lost 13 bases; unmatched junction nucleotides: 9. Germline CDR1 and CDR2: MGHRA and YSYEKL. The CDR3 contains 14 residues. As DNA, the CDR3 is TGCGCCAGCAGCCAGTCAGCGGGAGGGCCGGAACAGTTCTTC. Translation gives CASSQSAGGPEQFF.

In this sample, this clone turned up a few times. This chain links TRBV5-6 with TRBJ1-1; TRBD1 might be the D (5 bases). V was shortened by 9 bases and J by 7 bases, with 16 bases between the two germline ends. The length of the CDR3 is 12 residues. CDR1 SGHDT and CDR2 YYEEEE come from the germline V gene. CDR3 bases: TGTGCCAACAGTCTACAGGTTGATGAAGCTTTCTTT. It specifies CANSLQVDEAFF.

The chain employs TRBV4-2 and TRBJ1-6, with D hard to call. The ends were cut back, 1 base at V and 0 bases at J, with 7 bases in the middle. The germline gives CDR1 LGHNA, CDR2 YNFKEQ. The CDR3 loop spans 16 amino acids. The CDR3, as DNA: TGTGCCAGCAGCCAAGGGGAGAGCTCCTATAATTCACCCCTCCACTTT. This encodes CASSQGESSYNSPLHF.